These T cell receptor beta chains were read from a single sample in a study of cytomegalovirus exposure and HLA in healthy donors. The repertoire was sequenced with immunoSEQ multiplex PCR; TCRdb's copy has only in-frame clones and lacks some. This sample has about 160,000 clones, with around 96% found just once. Sequencing used PBMCs. The receptors were gathered from a woman aged 18-30 years in good health and CMV-seronegative. Each CDR3 is given with its conserved first and last residue. The D gene is left open where the match is weak. Clone size, where shown, is once, few, many, or a class for clones that have expanded.

-	TRBJ1-1	TRBV19	-	CASSISQGGEAFF	TGTGCCAGTAGTATCTCGCAGGGCGGTGAAGCTTTCTTT
-	TRBJ2-7	TRBV4-3	TRBD1	CASSQATGGYEQYF	TGCGCCAGCAGCCAAGCGACAGGGGGATACGAGCAGTACTTC
-	TRBJ2-5	TRBV4-2	TRBD2	CASSQDLGGGAGETQYF	TGTGCCAGCAGCCAAGATCTGGGCGGGGGGGCAGGGGAGACCCAGTACTTC
-	TRBJ2-1	TRBV10-3	-	CAISDGGASSYNEQFF	TGTGCCATCAGTGATGGCGGGGCGAGCTCCTACAATGAGCAGTTCTTC
-	TRBJ1-1	TRBV5-4	-	CASSQDQRPPSGF	TGTGCCAGCAGCCAAGATCAACGGCCTCCTTCAGGCTTT
-	TRBJ1-6	TRBV19	-	CASSHRRGPNSPLHF	TGTGCCAGTAGTCACCGGCGGGGTCCAAATTCACCCCTCCACTTT
-	TRBJ2-5	TRBV6-5	-	CASRAGVQETQYF	TGTGCCAGCAGGGCAGGTGTTCAAGAGACCCAGTACTTC
-	TRBJ1-2	TRBV19	-	CASSREITGTQERGYTF	TGTGCCAGTAGTAGAGAGATAACAGGGACCCAAGAGCGGGGCTACACCTTC
-	TRBJ2-1	TRBV9	TRBD1	CASSVARQGSNEQFF	TGTGCCAGCAGCGTAGCCCGACAGGGTAGCAATGAGCAGTTCTTC
-	TRBJ2-7	TRBV19	-	CASSPGTPYEQYF	TGTGCCAGTAGTCCGGGGACACCCTACGAGCAGTACTTC
-	TRBJ2-1	TRBV7-9	TRBD2	CASIERGEQFF	TGTGCCAGCATTGAGCGGGGGGAGCAGTTCTTC
-	TRBJ1-6	TRBV9	-	CASSPSRGSYNSPLHF	TGTGCCAGCAGCCCCAGTCGGGGCTCCTATAATTCACCCCTCCACTTT
-	TRBJ2-1	TRBV4-2	-	CASSQDPQGIEQFF	TGTGCCAGCAGCCAAGATCCCCAGGGCATTGAGCAGTTCTTC
-	TRBJ1-1	TRBV30	TRBD1	CAWSVYRGTEAFF	TGTGCCTGGAGTGTCTACAGGGGAACTGAAGCTTTCTTT
-	TRBJ1-5	TRBV18	-	CASSDQREDRMHF	TGTGCCAGCTCAGACCAAAGGGAAGACAGGATGCATTTT
once	TRBJ2-2	TRBV7-7	-	CASSLLEAGELFF	TGTGCTAGCAGCTTACTGGAGGCCGGGGAGCTGTTTTTT
-	TRBJ2-5	TRBV6-6	TRBD2	CASSRLRAGGGETQYF	TGTGCCAGCAGCCGACTCCGAGCGGGGGGCGGGGAGACCCAGTACTTC
-	TRBJ2-2	TRBV6-4	TRBD2	CASSRGGDTGELFF	TGTGCCAGCAGCCGGGGGGGCGACACCGGGGAGCTGTTTTTT
-	TRBJ1-3	TRBV14	-	CASSQDIATTIYF	TGTGCCAGCAGCCAAGATATAGCCACCACCATATATTTT
-	TRBJ1-2	TRBV27	-	CASSLGSWVRGRGNYGYTF	TGTGCCAGCAGTTTAGGGTCATGGGTCAGGGGCAGGGGAAACTATGGCTACACCTTC
-	TRBJ2-7	TRBV7-6	TRBD1	CASSLSEGQGYEQYF	TGTGCCAGCAGCTTAAGTGAAGGACAGGGCTACGAGCAGTACTTC
-	TRBJ2-5	TRBV30	TRBD1	CAWSAARTGVQETQYF	TGTGCCTGGAGTGCAGCCCGTACAGGGGTGCAAGAGACCCAGTACTTC
-	TRBJ2-3	TRBV2	-	CASSEGMGRDTQYF	TGTGCCAGCAGTGAAGGGATGGGGAGAGATACGCAGTATTTT
-	TRBJ2-1	TRBV12-5	-	CASGLGQSTGNEQFF	TGTGCTAGTGGTTTAGGACAGTCAACGGGCAATGAGCAGTTCTTC
-	TRBJ1-1	TRBV5-1	-	CASSLVSTGSRNTEAFF	TGCGCCAGCAGCTTGGTGAGCACAGGGTCCCGTAACACTGAAGCTTTCTTT
once	TRBJ2-1	TRBV4-1	TRBD2	CASSPPLAGDHDEQFF	TGCGCCAGCAGCCCTCCCCTAGCGGGGGATCACGATGAGCAGTTCTTC
-	TRBJ2-3	TRBV5-5	TRBD1	CASSAGDRGFADTQYF	TGTGCCAGCAGCGCCGGGGACAGGGGGTTCGCAGATACGCAGTATTTT
-	TRBJ2-5	TRBV18	TRBD2	CASSPQPGLVETQYF	TGTGCCAGCTCACCACAACCGGGACTAGTTGAGACCCAGTACTTC
-	TRBJ1-1	TRBV13	-	CASSTRQIMNTEAFF	TGTGCCAGCAGCACAAGACAAATCATGAACACTGAAGCTTTCTTT
-	TRBJ1-5	TRBV7-6	-	CASSLGPSQPQHF	TGTGCCAGCAGCTTAGGTCCCAGTCAGCCCCAGCATTTT
-	TRBJ1-5	TRBV5-1	-	CASSLETGQPQHF	TGCGCCAGCAGCTTGGAAACAGGTCAGCCCCAGCATTTT
-	TRBJ2-7	TRBV13	TRBD1	CASTQGTGKYEQYF	TGTGCCAGCACCCAGGGGACAGGAAAATACGAGCAGTACTTC
few	TRBJ1-2	TRBV6-5	TRBD1	CASSYEGGSGYTF	TGTGCCAGCAGTTACGAAGGGGGCAGTGGCTACACCTTC
-	TRBJ1-1	TRBV5-5	-	CASSLAPQVEYTEAFF	TGTGCCAGCAGCTTGGCACCACAGGTCGAGTACACTGAAGCTTTCTTT
-	TRBJ2-7	TRBV19	TRBD1	CASSSTGYEQYF	TGTGCCAGTAGTTCGACAGGGTACGAGCAGTACTTC
-	TRBJ2-2	TRBV4-2	TRBD2	CASSHASGGPNGELFF	TGTGCCAGCAGCCACGCTAGCGGGGGCCCTAACGGGGAGCTGTTTTTT
-	TRBJ2-2	TRBV19	TRBD1	CASSTGTDNTGELFF	TGTGCCAGTAGTACCGGGACAGACAACACCGGGGAGCTGTTTTTT
-	TRBJ1-2	TRBV9	-	CASSVTGGVPKHGYTF	TGTGCCAGCAGCGTAACGGGGGGGGTTCCTAAACATGGCTACACCTTC
-	TRBJ1-2	TRBV9	TRBD1	CASSPEPIGLQGHPDGYTF	TGTGCCAGCAGCCCAGAGCCCATTGGGCTACAGGGGCATCCGGATGGCTACACCTTC
-	TRBJ2-5	TRBV9	-	CASSVGSGGQETQYF	TGTGCCAGCAGCGTAGGCTCCGGGGGCCAAGAGACCCAGTACTTC
-	TRBJ1-5	TRBV19	TRBD1	CASSARDRSIGSNQPQHF	TGTGCCAGTAGTGCCCGGGACAGATCAATTGGCAGCAATCAGCCCCAGCATTTT
-	TRBJ1-4	TRBV9	-	CASSVGGNEKLFF	TGTGCCAGCAGCGTAGGGGGCAATGAAAAACTGTTTTTT
-	TRBJ1-5	TRBV6-1	TRBD1	CASSEAGTGSQPQHF	TGTGCCAGCAGTGAAGCTGGGACAGGGTCTCAGCCCCAGCATTTT
once	TRBJ2-5	TRBV5-6	TRBD1	CASSGVPGTGQETQYF	TGTGCCAGCAGCGGCGTGCCTGGGACAGGCCAAGAGACCCAGTACTTC
-	TRBJ2-5	TRBV15	-	CATSRDPGETQYF	TGTGCCACCAGCAGAGATCCGGGAGAGACCCAGTACTTC